This TCR beta chain is drawn from a study of T-cell memory formation after mild COVID-19. V lost 0 bases and J lost 1, with 9 bases in between. The CDR3 covers 16 residues. Per the germline V gene, CDR1 is LGHNA and CDR2 is YSLEER. One entry per CDR3 protein, called by TCRdb with MiXCR from the 5' RACE reads. The table records about 430,000 distinct CDR3 sequences, about 20% of them present only once. In this sample, this clonotype turned up a few times. The V call is TRBV4-3, the J call TRBJ2-2, with D maybe TRBD2 (5 bases). The sequencing input was PBMCs or a T cell subset sorted from them (not recorded which). The sequence was obtained from a man aged 18 to 30 who had mild COVID-19 (a few samples of this study predate the infection). Cell type and time point are not known. The CDR3, as DNA: TGCGCCAGCAGCCAAGATAGGAGGAAGAACACCGGGGAGCTGTTTTTT. Protein: CASSQDRRKNTGELFF.